This T cell receptor (beta chain) emerged from a study of shared clonotypes between healthy human individuals. Study details: A donor's plate count was three for CD4 naive and three for CD4 memory; CD8 naive had two and CD8 memory one.

The table came from immunoSEQ multiplex PCR; TCRdb's copy has only in-frame clones and leaves some out. The sample records around 550,000 clones, almost 97% being singletons. Study findings and constraints: Researchers sampled only blood; tissue repertoires likely differ. Naive subsets usually exceeded memory subsets in estimated richness.

Concerning this clone: Its antigen is not identified.

Sequenced: naive CD4+ T cells sorted from blood. Documented subset: CD45RA+ positively selected. The TCR was taken from a woman in her twenties or thirties in good health.

CDR3 sequence: CASSNLGLAAYEQYF. CDR3 sequence (DNA): TGTGCCAGCAGCAATTTGGGACTAGCGGCCTACGAGCAGTACTTC. This chain links TRBV6-1 with TRBJ2-7, with 11 nucleotides matching TRBD2. The CDR3 runs 15 residues. With V trimmed by 6 bases and J by 2 bases, 6 bases remained unmatched. Germline V gene sequence: CDR1 MNHNS, CDR2 SASEGT.